The 29 T cell receptor beta chains given below trace back to one sample, sequenced in a study of T-cell reconstitution after alpha-beta-depleted transplantation in children. Unique molecular identifiers were built into the TCRbeta library. One entry per CDR3 protein results from TCRdb running MiXCR on the PCR reads. The sample lists just under 250,000 distinct CDR3 sequences; about 25% were seen once. Sample: PBMCs, taken before TCRalphabeta/CD19-depleted stem cell transplant. Receptor source: a girl aged 2 to 9 with Fanconi anemia, due to receive a stem cell transplant.

This sequence joins TRBV2 and TRBJ2-1; 12 nucleotides line up with TRBD2. The CDR3 runs to 15 residues. V lost 6 bases and J lost 7; bases outside the gene matches: 7. In germline, CDR1 is SNHLY, CDR2 FYNNEI. This CDR3 reads CASRSGLAGINEQFF. Written as DNA, the CDR3 is TGTGCCAGCAGATCTGGACTAGCGGGAATAAATGAGCAGTTCTTC.

This clonotype was recorded at least ten times. The chain carries TRBV7-2 and TRBJ2-7, with D tentatively TRBD1 (5 bases). This CDR3 has 17 residues. V lost 2 bases to trimming and J lost 3 bases, with 20 bases between them. CDR1 and CDR2 from the germline V gene are SGHTA and FQGNSA. The CDR3 spells CASSLLPRARAFYEQYF. Here the CDR3 DNA reads TGTGCCAGCAGCTTACTCCCTCGAGCCAGGGCCTTCTACGAGCAGTACTTC.

This chain joins TRBV7-8 and TRBJ2-5, with D perhaps being TRBD1 or TRBD2 (6 bases each). V lost 1 base and J 5 bases, leaving 14 bases between the germline ends. The CDR3 loop spans 15 amino acids. Germline CDR1 reads SGHVS; CDR2 reads FQNEAQ. The CDR3 coding sequence is TGTGCCAGCAGCTTAGTTTGGGGGGCCCGGGAGACCCAGTACTTC. Translated: CASSLVWGARETQYF.

This clonotype was counted many times. The chain has TRBV29-1 and TRBJ2-7; no reliable D call. The V and J ends lost 6 bases and 7 bases respectively, with 16 bases between them. The CDR3 loop spans 12 amino acids. The germline V gene has CDR1 SQVTM and CDR2 ANQGSEA. The CDR3 DNA reads TGCAGCGTAACGGACGGATCTACTGAGCAGTACTTC. Amino acid sequence: CSVTDGSTEQYF.

V is TRBV29-1 and J is TRBJ2-5; TRBD2 might be the D (6 bases). Per germline, CDR1 SQVTM and CDR2 ANQGSEA. Trimming stripped 1 base from V and 5 bases from J, with 11 bases between. This CDR3 region has 13 residues. The CDR3 bases are TGCAGCGTTGAAGGGCCTAGCGTCGAGACCCAGTACTTC. Amino acids: CSVEGPSVETQYF. Full variable domain (outside the CDR3, taken from reference TRBV29-1 and TRBJ2-5): SAVISQKPSRDICQRGTSLTIQCQVDSQVTMMFWYRQQPGQSLTLIATANQGSEATYESGFVIDKFPISRPNLTFSTLTVSNMSPEDSSIYLCSVEGPSVETQYFGPGTRLLVL.

The gene calls are TRBV12-3 or TRBV12-4 and TRBJ2-7; 7 bases align to TRBD1. Trimming took 0 bases from V and 3 from J; bases not matched to a gene: 5. This CDR3 spans 15 amino acids. The CDR3 spells CASSLAGQLRYEQYF. The CDR3 coding sequence is TGTGCCAGCAGTTTAGCGGGACAGCTCCGCTACGAGCAGTACTTC.

This chain links TRBV7-2 with TRBJ2-7; D may be TRBD2 (5 bases). The length of the CDR3 is 14 residues. V gave up 5 bases and J gave up 7 bases, with 18 bases separating them. CDR1 SGHTA and CDR2 FQGNSA come from the germline V gene. CDR3 coding DNA: TGTGCCAGCAGCCACGGGATCTTCCCCGGGGAGCAGTACTTC. The encoded protein is CASSHGIFPGEQYF.

This clonotype was counted ten times or more. This CDR3 is CASSYLIYNEQFF. The CDR3 DNA reads as TGTGCCAGCAGTTATCTCATCTACAATGAGCAGTTCTTC. The V gene is TRBV12-3 or TRBV12-4, the J gene TRBJ2-1; D unresolved. The CDR3 has 13 amino acids. Trimming left V 4 bases short and J 3 bases short, with 7 bases between.

Only a few counts were recorded for this clonotype. The chain combines TRBV4-2 with TRBJ1-1, with TRBD1 matching over 9 bases. The ends lost 4 bases at V and 4 bases at J; junction bases unmatched: 7. Germline V gene sequence: CDR1 LGHNA, CDR2 YNFKEQ. This CDR3 spans 15 amino acids. CDR3 protein: CASSLPADRGTEAFF. The CDR3 DNA follows: TGTGCCAGCAGCCTCCCCGCGGACAGGGGCACTGAAGCTTTCTTT.

This clonotype was seen more than once but under ten times. V is TRBV5-1 and J is TRBJ2-1; 7 bases fit TRBD1. This CDR3 spans 14 amino acids. The J segment lost 5 bases and the V segment lost 5 bases, leaving 7 bases of the junction unmatched. Germline V lookup: CDR1 SGHRS, CDR2 YFSETQ. The CDR3 nucleotides are TGCGCCAGCAGTCGGGACAGTGGAAACAATGAGCAGTTCTTC. This encodes CASSRDSGNNEQFF.

This clonotype has a count of ten or more. The rearrangement uses TRBV12-3 or TRBV12-4 and TRBJ2-7; 8 bases align to TRBD2. The CDR3 has 18 amino acids. With V trimmed by 2 bases and J by 4 bases, 16 bases remained unmatched. CDR3 region: CASSLLQWMREEGYEQYF. CDR3 sequence (DNA): TGTGCCAGCAGTTTACTTCAGTGGATGCGGGAGGAAGGGTACGAGCAGTACTTC.

V and J are TRBV11-2 and TRBJ2-1, with TRBD2 matching 11 bases. J gave up 13 bases and V 5 bases, and 4 bases lay outside the gene matches. CDR3 length: 12 residues. Germline CDR1 and CDR2: SGHAT and FQNNGV. The CDR3 loop is CASSPGTSGQFF. CDR3 coding DNA: TGTGCCAGCAGCCCGGGGACTAGCGGCCAGTTCTTC.

This rearrangement joins TRBV19 to TRBJ2-4, with 8 bases matching TRBD1. Germline CDR1 reads LNHDA; CDR2 reads SQIVND (reference sequence). The CDR3 is 15 amino acids. The V segment lost 10 bases and the J segment 1 base; nucleotides outside the gene matches: 9. CDR3 sequence: CAMGPRQGAKNIQYF. DNA of the CDR3: TGTGCCATGGGCCCCCGACAGGGGGCCAAAAACATTCAGTACTTC.

The chain recombines TRBV5-1 with TRBJ2-7; possibly TRBD1 or TRBD2 for D (5 bases each). This CDR3 has 15 amino acids. The V and J ends lost 5 bases and 4 bases respectively, with 19 bases between them. Germline lookup yields CDR1 SGHRS and CDR2 YFSETQ. CDR3 bases: TGCGCCAGCAGGGATGTCATAGAGGGGCGGTACGAGCAGTACTTC. Its protein is CASRDVIEGRYEQYF.

This clonotype was detected ten times or more. V gene TRBV11-1 combines with J gene TRBJ2-5; D is possibly TRBD2 (6 bases). Germline V lookup: CDR1 SGHAT, CDR2 FQDESV (reference sequence). V was clipped by 0 bases and J by 4 bases, with 9 bases between them. The CDR3 length is 14 residues. CDR3 loop: CASSLAGGVETQYF. The CDR3, as DNA: TGTGCCAGCAGCTTAGCGGGGGGTGTAGAGACCCAGTACTTC.

The genes are TRBV14 and TRBJ2-3; 8 bases are a match to TRBD2. The CDR3 contains 15 residues. Germline V gene sequence: CDR1 SGHDN, CDR2 FVKESK. The J segment lost 6 bases and the V segment lost 2 bases, leaving 7 bases of the junction unmatched. The CDR3 loop reads CASSQLAGSPDTQYF. CDR3 sequence (DNA): TGTGCCAGCAGCCAACTAGCGGGTTCCCCCGATACGCAGTATTTT.

Here the CDR3 reads CASSQALMGNQPQHF. The CDR3 bases are TGCGCCAGCAGCCAAGCTCTTATGGGCAATCAGCCCCAGCATTTT. This chain connects TRBV4-1 to TRBJ1-5, with D uncertain. Germline V gene sequence: CDR1 MGHRA, CDR2 YSYEKL. V lost 1 base to trimming and J lost 2 bases, with 9 bases between them. This CDR3 is built from 15 residues.

This chain uses TRBV11-3 with TRBJ2-2, with a weak D call TRBD2 (5 bases). CDR1 is SGHNT, CDR2 YENEEA, per germline. The CDR3 is 14 amino acids. V was cut by 1 base and J by 6 bases, with 9 bases left in between. The CDR3 sequence: CASSLGGLAGELFF. Here the CDR3 DNA reads TGTGCCAGCAGCTTAGGAGGGTTGGCCGGGGAGCTGTTTTTT.

The rearrangement uses TRBV10-3 and TRBJ2-3, with TRBD2 matching 13 bases. The CDR3 is 16 amino acids. Unmatched junction bases numbered 5, after V lost 6 bases and J lost 2 bases. Germline CDR1 and CDR2: ENHRY and SYGVKD. CDR3: CAISTSGGAPTDTQYF. CDR3 nucleotide sequence: TGTGCCATCAGCACTAGCGGGGGGGCCCCCACAGATACGCAGTATTTT.

The chain employs TRBV29-1 and TRBJ2-3; TRBD1 matches at 8 bases. CDR3 length: 13 amino acids. V was clipped by 6 bases and J by 4 bases; unmatched bases: 6. Germline CDR1 reads SQVTM; CDR2 reads ANQGSEA. The CDR3 DNA reads TGCAGCGTAAACAGGGGGGACGCAGATACGCAGTATTTT. Translated, it gives CSVNRGDADTQYF.

This clonotype was counted only a few times. A read error may produce the germline difference seen at one junction end. The chain is built from TRBV12-3 or TRBV12-4 and TRBJ2-7, with 7 bases aligning to TRBD1. This CDR3 has 14 residues. Written as DNA, the CDR3 is TGTGTCAGCAGTATCCCGGGACAGCCCTACGAGCAGTACTTC. Residues: CVSSIPGQPYEQYF.

The chain recombines TRBV29-1 with TRBJ2-7, with a possible D match to TRBD1 (5 bases). V lost 4 bases and J 5 bases, leaving 15 bases between the germline ends. Germline CDR1 reads SQVTM; CDR2 reads ANQGSEA. CDR3 length equals 13 residues. In nucleotides, the CDR3 is TGCAGCGTTGCGCTGGGGCCACACAACGAGCAGTACTTC. Its protein is CSVALGPHNEQYF.

CDR3 residues: CASSPGRSGANVLTF. The CDR3 nucleotides are TGTGCCAGCTCGCCAGGACGCTCTGGGGCCAACGTCCTGACTTTC. The chain couples TRBV18 to TRBJ2-6; D remains unclear. Deletions cut 6 bases from V and 0 bases from J, with 9 bases between. The CDR3 extends over 15 amino acids. In germline, CDR1 is KGHSH, CDR2 LQKENI.

V usage is TRBV29-1 and J usage is TRBJ2-7; possibly TRBD2 for D (6 bases). V lost 4 bases and J lost 0, with 10 bases in between. This CDR3 has 13 residues. Germline V gives CDR1 SQVTM, CDR2 ANQGSEA. CDR3 nucleotides: TGCAGCGTTGGGGGGGTTAGCTCCTACGAGCAGTACTTC. Translation gives CSVGGVSSYEQYF.

The chain joins TRBV11-3 to TRBJ2-5, with D perhaps being TRBD1 or TRBD2 (5 bases each). CDR3 length: 17 amino acids. Deletions cut 5 bases from V and 5 bases from J, with 24 bases between. The V gene's germline CDR1 is SGHNT and CDR2 YENEEA. CDR3: CASSQGIQETRFETQYF. DNA of the CDR3: TGTGCCAGCAGCCAGGGTATTCAAGAAACTAGGTTTGAGACCCAGTACTTC.

This chain joins TRBV10-3 and TRBJ2-3; 8 bases fit TRBD1. The germline gives CDR1 ENHRY, CDR2 SYGVKD. Germline trimming cut 3 bases from V and 1 base from J; bases unmatched to any gene: 6. The CDR3 extends over 16 amino acids. As DNA, the CDR3 is TGTGCCATCAGTGACCCACGGGGACAGGGCACAGATACGCAGTATTTT. Translation: CAISDPRGQGTDTQYF.

The gene calls are TRBV10-2 and TRBJ2-5; TRBD1 aligns across 10 bases. Germline CDR1 reads WSHSY; CDR2 reads SAAADI. J lost 2 bases, V lost 6 bases, and 9 bases had no gene match. The CDR3 length is 16 residues. CDR3 amino acids: CASRPTGGVGQETQYF. DNA for the CDR3: TGCGCCAGCAGACCGACAGGGGGCGTTGGGCAAGAGACCCAGTACTTC.

CDR3 bases: TGTGCCAGCAGAATCGGACAGCTCTTCTACGAGCAGTACTTC. Translating gives CASRIGQLFYEQYF. This chain uses TRBV6-1 with TRBJ2-7; D is perhaps TRBD1 (6 bases). V was clipped by 6 bases and J by 3 bases, with 15 bases between them. Germline CDR1 reads MNHNS; CDR2 reads SASEGT. The CDR3 is 14 residues long.

The V and J genes are TRBV29-1 and TRBJ2-1; 8 bases are shared with TRBD2. The CDR3 covers 16 residues. Germline V gives CDR1 SQVTM, CDR2 ANQGSEA. Trimming took 1 base from V and 7 from J; bases not matched to a gene: 12. The CDR3 bases are TGCAGCGTTGAAGTGGTAGCGGGATACTCGGCTAATGAGCAGTTCTTC. It is translated as CSVEVVAGYSANEQFF.